Included here is one T cell receptor (beta chain) sequence, with context. The antigen it binds to is not known. There are no base qualities to consult, and no much larger clone falls within one base. The data derive from a study of T cells in Graves' hyperthyroidism and ophthalmopathy (dated by TCRdb to about 2019). At the level of the whole study: Peripheral blood was collected at initial diagnosis, before any treatment. Whether ophthalmopathy could be predicted prospectively was tested in an independent validation cohort made up of under 20 hyperthyroidism patients plus 17 patients who later progressed to ophthalmopathy. The roughly 90 discovery patients were divided at random into training and test sets in a 7:3 ratio. In addition, the study compared T-cell repertoires in thyroid tissue and in blood from several Graves' hyperthyroidism patients. A discovery cohort of about a hundred patients, 43 with Graves' ophthalmopathy and 55 to 65 with stable Graves' hyperthyroidism, was used to find distinguishing TCR V-J signatures. After sampling, hyperthyroidism patients received methimazole starting at 30 mg daily, and ophthalmopathy patients received high-dose intravenous methylprednisolone. TCR Vbeta CDR3 sequencing of some 140 peripheral blood samples (about 45 ophthalmopathy, roughly 74 hyperthyroidism and approximately 17 progressor patients) is reported in the paper.

Hyperthyroidism patients were newly diagnosed, with disease duration under 2 months, and aged 18 to 65 years. The study excluded patients with uncontrolled infections, other autoimmune diseases, pregnancy or lactation. Diagnoses relied on clinical symptoms, serum thyroxine and TRAb, thyroid ultrasound and orbital computed tomography. Blood from progressor patients was drawn when they were first diagnosed with hyperthyroidism, before any ophthalmopathy symptoms appeared. Ficoll-Paque density gradient centrifugation was used to isolate PBMCs from around 10 ml of fresh peripheral blood. Progressor patients were first diagnosed with Graves' hyperthyroidism and then developed ophthalmopathy during follow-up. Trizol reagent was used to extract total RNA, and RNA quality was then checked on an Agilent 2100 Bioanalyzer. The TCR beta CDR3 regions were amplified from the RNA transcripts. The TCR CDR3 was subjected to a first round of RT-PCR using the HTBI primer set and the Qiagen OneStep RT-PCR kit. The libraries were constructed in a second round of multiplex PCR and then size-selected and purified. The libraries were sequenced on an Illumina HiSeq2000 using paired-end 100 bp reads. The authors' analysis ran thus. Raw data were processed with SOAPnuke, discarding reads with adapters, uncalled bases, mean Phred below 15, or no exact constant-primer or identifier match. COPE v1.2.5 was used to merge the high-quality paired reads, and each unique nucleotide sequence was defined as a clonotype. MiTCR v1.1 was used to align clonotypes to the IMGT TRBV, TRBD and TRBJ reference segments. Only V-J combinations with frequency above 0.0001, covering about 99% of repertoires, were analysed. A TCS score was defined as the ratio of F50 (clonal expansion) to E x V (chaos), with BLOSUM62-based TCRdist applied between CDR3 peptides within each V-J. Welch's t-statistics and random forest reduced fewer than 600 V-J features to roughly 13, which were used in a naive Bayes classifier (R e1071). TCRdb ran its own pipeline on the public reads, namely fastp trimming at Q25 and MiXCR clone calling, and kept in-frame beta chains. Rows are combined by CDR3 protein, so each entry shows the most common genes and DNA. None of the V and J calls come from the authors' own analysis; TCRdb made them. The sample table shows fewer than 900,000 distinct CDR3 sequences, and roughly a sixth are seen once. Jointly, the top ten make up 16% of the sample.

Reading from cysteine to phenylalanine, the CDR3 counts 16 amino acids. CDR3 DNA only is kept here, 48 bases in frame from base 1. Trimming at the junction amounts to 5 bases on V and 4 bases on J, and the germline ends lie 18 bases apart. Per the germline V gene, SGHTA is the CDR1 and FQGNSA is the CDR2. Broader findings and caveats from the paper: A model built on a 13 V-J signature distinguished ophthalmopathy from stable hyperthyroidism, reaching about 88% sensitivity and about 81% specificity in cross-validation and 80%/75% in testing. Most expanded thyroid clonotypes (frequency above 0.001) were also detected in blood, suggesting blood repertoires may reflect thyroid immune responses. During validation, the model predicted progression to ophthalmopathy a median of around six months ahead of onset, with around 65% sensitivity and 72% to 80% specificity. Sample size was not statistically predetermined, and investigators were not blinded to group allocation.

The sequence derives from a woman aged 45-65 years with Graves' hyperthyroidism that later progressed to Graves' ophthalmopathy. The sequence links TRBV7-2 to TRBJ1-3, with no confident D gene call. Sequenced sample: blood. The CDR3 here reads CASSPPDGFGGNTIYF. In nucleotide form, the sequence is TGTGCCAGCAGCCCTCCCGACGGCTTTGGGGGAAACACCATATATTTT.